The entry below gives a single T cell receptor beta chain sequence along with its context. A second PCR of 7 to 11 cycles used a sample-barcoded 5' primer and a J-beta primer mix. Each CDR3 protein gets one entry after TCRdb re-called the 5' RACE reads with MiXCR. The repertoire holds roughly 640,000 distinct CDR3 sequences, with under 30% as singletons. This sample is part of a study of blood T cells in healthy people across ages. CDR1 DFQATT and CDR2 SNEGSKA come from the germline V gene (reference sequence). The CDR3 runs 16 residues. V was shortened by 0 bases and J by 2 bases, with 14 bases between the two germline ends.

The specimen was blood. The chain carries TRBV20-1 and TRBJ2-1; no reliable D call. The TCR comes from an elderly woman in good health. The CDR3 DNA reads as TGCAGTGCTAGAGACCAGGTTAGGGATACCTACAATGAGCAGTTCTTC. It specifies CSARDQVRDTYNEQFF.